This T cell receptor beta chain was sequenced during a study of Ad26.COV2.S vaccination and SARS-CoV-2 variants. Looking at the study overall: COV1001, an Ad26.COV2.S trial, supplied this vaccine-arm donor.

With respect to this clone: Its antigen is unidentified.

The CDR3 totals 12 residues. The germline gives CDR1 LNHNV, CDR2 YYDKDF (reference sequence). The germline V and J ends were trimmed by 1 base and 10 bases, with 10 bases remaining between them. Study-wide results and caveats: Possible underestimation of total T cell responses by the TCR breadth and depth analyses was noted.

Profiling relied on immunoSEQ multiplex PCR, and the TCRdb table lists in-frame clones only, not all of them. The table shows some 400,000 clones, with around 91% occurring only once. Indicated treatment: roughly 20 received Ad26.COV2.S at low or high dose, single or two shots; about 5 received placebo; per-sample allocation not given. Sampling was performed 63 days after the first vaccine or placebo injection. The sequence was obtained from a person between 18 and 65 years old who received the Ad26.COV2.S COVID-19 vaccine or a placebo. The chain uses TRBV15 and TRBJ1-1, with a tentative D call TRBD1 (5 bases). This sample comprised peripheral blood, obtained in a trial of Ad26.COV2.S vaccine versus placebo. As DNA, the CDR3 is TGTGCCACCAGCAGAGCCTCGGGGGGAGCTTTCTTT. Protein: CATSRASGGAFF.